This is a list of T cell receptor beta chains from one sample in a study of chemoradiotherapy in HPV16-positive cancers. Assay used: immunoSEQ multiplex PCR; TCRdb lists only in-frame clones, some missing. This repertoire shows 50,000 to 55,000 clones, roughly 90% found once; its top ten account for more than 3%. Source: blood, taken from a patient who underwent chemoradiotherapy. These receptors were obtained from a human donor with HPV-associated anogenital cancer. Both conserved end residues are part of each CDR3. D genes are given only for firm matches. Clone size is given for some rows only: seen once, a few or many times, or a class if the clone is expanded.

cdr3_nt	cdr3_aa	v_call	j_call	clone_size	d_call
TGTGCCACTAGGACAGGGGGAGGTCCTGGCTACACCTTC	CATRTGGGPGYTF	TRBV10-3	TRBJ1-2	.	TRBD1
TGTGCCAGCAGCTTGGGTATCGCAGTTCAGCCCCAGCATTTT	CASSLGIAVQPQHF	TRBV5-6	TRBJ1-5	.	.
TGTGCCAGCAGGGCTGACAGTCTCAATCAGCCCCAGCATTTT	CASRADSLNQPQHF	TRBV2	TRBJ1-5	.	.
TGTGCCACCAGCAGAGGCTGGGACTATGGCTACACCTTC	CATSRGWDYGYTF	TRBV15	TRBJ1-2	once	.
TGCGCCAGCAGCCCAAGTGGGGGGTCGAACCAAGAGACCCAGTACTTC	CASSPSGGSNQETQYF	TRBV5-1	TRBJ2-5	.	.
TGTGCCAGCAGCCACTGGGAAACTGGTTCACCCCTCCACTTT	CASSHWETGSPLHF	TRBV7-9	TRBJ1-6	.	.
TGTGCCAGTAGTCCCGTTTCTAACTATGGCTACACCTTC	CASSPVSNYGYTF	TRBV19	TRBJ1-2	.	.
TGCAGCGTTGACCGGGGGGCAGAGACCCAGTACTTC	CSVDRGAETQYF	TRBV29-1	TRBJ2-5	.	.
TGTGCCAGCTCACCAACAGGAGGGGCTGGGGCCAACGTCCTGACTTTC	CASSPTGGAGANVLTF	TRBV18	TRBJ2-6	.	.
TGCGCCAGCAGCCAAGATTCCGGGACTGGGAACTACGAGCAGTACTTC	CASSQDSGTGNYEQYF	TRBV4-3	TRBJ2-7	.	.
TGTGCTAGTGGTTTTGGGAGACAGGGAGACTCAGAACAGCCCCAGCATTTT	CASGFGRQGDSEQPQHF	TRBV12-5	TRBJ1-5	.	TRBD1
TGTGCCAGCAGCCCAGAGGGGAGGGCAATCCACCAAGAGACCCAGTACTTC	CASSPEGRAIHQETQYF	TRBV9	TRBJ2-5	.	TRBD2
TGCGCCAGCAGCTTGGTTGGGACGTACCAAGAGACCCAGTACTTC	CASSLVGTYQETQYF	TRBV5-1	TRBJ2-5	.	.
TGTGCCAGCAGCGTAGCCGGGAGGGCCAGGAATGAGCAGTTCTTC	CASSVAGRARNEQFF	TRBV9	TRBJ2-1	.	TRBD2
TGTGCCAGCAGCTTGAGCCGGGACAGCGGAGGGGAGACCCAGTACTTC	CASSLSRDSGGETQYF	TRBV7-2	TRBJ2-5	.	.